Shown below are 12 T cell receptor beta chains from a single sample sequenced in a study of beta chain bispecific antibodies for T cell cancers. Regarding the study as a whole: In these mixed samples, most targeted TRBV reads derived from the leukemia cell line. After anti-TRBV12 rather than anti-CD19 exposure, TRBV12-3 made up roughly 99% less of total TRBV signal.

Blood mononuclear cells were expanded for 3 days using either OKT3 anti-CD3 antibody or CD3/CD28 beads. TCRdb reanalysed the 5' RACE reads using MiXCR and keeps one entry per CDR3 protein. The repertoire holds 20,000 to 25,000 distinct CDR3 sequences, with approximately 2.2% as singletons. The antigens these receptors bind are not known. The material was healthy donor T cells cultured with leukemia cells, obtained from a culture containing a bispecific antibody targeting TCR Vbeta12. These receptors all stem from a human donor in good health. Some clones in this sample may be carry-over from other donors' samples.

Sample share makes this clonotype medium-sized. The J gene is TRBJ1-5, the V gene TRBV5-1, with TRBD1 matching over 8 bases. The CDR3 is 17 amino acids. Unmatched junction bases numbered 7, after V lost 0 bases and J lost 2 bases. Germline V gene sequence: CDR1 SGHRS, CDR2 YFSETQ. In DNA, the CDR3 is TGCGCCAGCAGCTTGGGGCCAGGGGGCCGGGGCAATCAGCCCCAGCATTTT. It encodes CASSLGPGGRGNQPQHF.

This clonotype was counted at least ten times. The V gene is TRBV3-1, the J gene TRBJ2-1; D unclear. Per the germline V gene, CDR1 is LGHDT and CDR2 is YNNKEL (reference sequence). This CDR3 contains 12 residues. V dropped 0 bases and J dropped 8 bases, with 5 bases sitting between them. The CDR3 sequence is CASSQDSHEQFF. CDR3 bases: TGTGCCAGCAGCCAAGACTCCCATGAGCAGTTCTTC.

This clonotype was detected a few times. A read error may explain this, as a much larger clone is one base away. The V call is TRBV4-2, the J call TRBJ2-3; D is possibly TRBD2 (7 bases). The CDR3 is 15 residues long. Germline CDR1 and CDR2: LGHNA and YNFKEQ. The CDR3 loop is CASSQAPGAGDTQNF. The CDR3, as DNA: TGTGCCAGCAGCCAAGCCCCGGGGGCGGGGGATACGCAGAATTTT.

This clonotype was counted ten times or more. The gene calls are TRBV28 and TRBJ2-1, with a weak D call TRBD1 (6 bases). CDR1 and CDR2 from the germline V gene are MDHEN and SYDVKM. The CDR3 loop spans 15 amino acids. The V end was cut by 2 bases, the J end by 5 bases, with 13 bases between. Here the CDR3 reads CASSLVSGANNEQFF. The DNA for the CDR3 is TGTGCCAGCAGTTTAGTCTCAGGGGCGAACAATGAGCAGTTCTTC.

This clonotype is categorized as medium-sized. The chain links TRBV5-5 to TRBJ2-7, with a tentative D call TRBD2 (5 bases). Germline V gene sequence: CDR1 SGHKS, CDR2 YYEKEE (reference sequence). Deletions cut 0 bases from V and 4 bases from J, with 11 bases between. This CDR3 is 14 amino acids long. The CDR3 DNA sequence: TGTGCCAGCAGCTTGGATTCTCGGGGATACGAGCAGTACTTC. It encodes CASSLDSRGYEQYF.

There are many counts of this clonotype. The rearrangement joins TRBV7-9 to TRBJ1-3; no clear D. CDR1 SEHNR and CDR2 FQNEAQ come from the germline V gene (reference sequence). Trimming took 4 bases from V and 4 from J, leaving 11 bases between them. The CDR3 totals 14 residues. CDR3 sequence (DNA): TGTGCCAGCAGCTATACCAGGACGGGAAACACCATATATTTT. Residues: CASSYTRTGNTIYF.

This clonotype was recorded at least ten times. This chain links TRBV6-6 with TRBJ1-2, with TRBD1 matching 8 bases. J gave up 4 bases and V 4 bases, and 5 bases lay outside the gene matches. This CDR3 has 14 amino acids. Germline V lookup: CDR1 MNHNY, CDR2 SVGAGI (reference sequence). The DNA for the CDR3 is TGTGCCAGCAGTTCCGCCGACAGGGGCTATGGCTACACCTTC. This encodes CASSSADRGYGYTF.

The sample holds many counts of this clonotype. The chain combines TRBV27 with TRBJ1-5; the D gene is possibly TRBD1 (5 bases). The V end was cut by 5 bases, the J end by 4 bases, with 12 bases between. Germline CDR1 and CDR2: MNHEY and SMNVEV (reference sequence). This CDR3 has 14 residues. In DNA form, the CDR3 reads TGTGCCAGCAGTCCCCGGACAAGAAATCAGCCCCAGCATTTT. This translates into CASSPRTRNQPQHF.

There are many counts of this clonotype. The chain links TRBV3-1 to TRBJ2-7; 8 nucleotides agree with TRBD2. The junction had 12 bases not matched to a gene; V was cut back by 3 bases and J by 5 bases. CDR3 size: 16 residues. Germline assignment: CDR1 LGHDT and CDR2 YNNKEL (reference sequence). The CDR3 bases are TGTGCCAGCAGCCAGGTGGCGGGGGGACTAAAGGACGAGCAGTACTTC. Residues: CASSQVAGGLKDEQYF.

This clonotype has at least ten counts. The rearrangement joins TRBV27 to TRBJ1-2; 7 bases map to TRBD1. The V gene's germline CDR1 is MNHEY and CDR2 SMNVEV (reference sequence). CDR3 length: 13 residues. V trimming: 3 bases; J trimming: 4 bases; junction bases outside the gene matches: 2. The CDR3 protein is CASSFQGGYGYTF. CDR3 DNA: TGTGCCAGCAGTTTTCAGGGGGGCTATGGCTACACCTTC.

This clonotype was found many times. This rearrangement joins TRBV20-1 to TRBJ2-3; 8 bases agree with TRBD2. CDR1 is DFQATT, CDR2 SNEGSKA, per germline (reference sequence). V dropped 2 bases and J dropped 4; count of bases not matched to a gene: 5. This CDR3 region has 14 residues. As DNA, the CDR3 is TGCAGTGCTAGACCGGGGGGGGCCTCAGATACGCAGTATTTT. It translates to CSARPGGASDTQYF.

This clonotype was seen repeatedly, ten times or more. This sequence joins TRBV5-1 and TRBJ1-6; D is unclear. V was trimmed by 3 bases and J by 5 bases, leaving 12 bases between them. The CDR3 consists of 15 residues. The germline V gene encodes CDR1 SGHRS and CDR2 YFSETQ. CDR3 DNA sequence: TGCGCCAGCAGCTGGATACATCTTAATAATTCACCCCTCCACTTT. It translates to CASSWIHLNNSPLHF.